This TCR beta chain was retrieved from a study of T cells in Graves' hyperthyroidism and ophthalmopathy. Patients aged 18 to 65 had newly diagnosed hyperthyroidism lasting under 2 months. A patient was excluded if there was uncontrolled infection, other autoimmune disease, pregnancy or lactation. The authors took PBMCs from 7.5 to 10 ml fresh peripheral blood. Template material for amplifying TCR beta CDR3 regions consisted of RNA transcripts. First-round RT-PCR with HTBI primers amplified the TCR CDR3 region. TCRdb reprocessed the multiplex PCR reads with MiXCR, giving one entry per CDR3 protein. The sample yields under 650,000 distinct CDR3 sequences, 15% to 20% seen once. V was clipped by 6 bases and J by 15 bases; unmatched bases: 13. The CDR3 has 15 residues. CDR1 is MDHEN and CDR2 is SYDVKM in the germline V gene. This clonotype was counted ten times or more.

The sequence came from a woman aged 25 to 45 with Graves' hyperthyroidism. Sequencing was carried out using blood. The V and J genes are TRBV28 and TRBJ2-1; 14 nucleotides line up with TRBD2. CDR3 in DNA: TGTGCCAGCAGCCCCGGACTAGCGGGAGGTATTGTCGCGTTCTTC. Protein sequence: CASSPGLAGGIVAFF.